These T cell receptor beta chains were read from a single sample in a study of cytomegalovirus exposure and HLA in healthy donors. TCRdb's copy holds only in-frame clones and misses some; the assay was immunoSEQ multiplex PCR. The sample lists 100,000 to 150,000 clones; roughly 90% were seen once. Material: PBMCs. Receptor source: a woman in her late teens or twenties in good health and CMV-seronegative. The CDR3 runs from the conserved cysteine through the conserved F or W. A D gene is named only where the DNA matches it firmly.

V gene,D gene,J gene,CDR3 protein,CDR3 DNA
TRBV19,TRBD1,TRBJ1-2,CASRGQGGNDGYTF,TGTGCCAGTCGCGGACAGGGAGGTAATGATGGCTACACCTTC
TRBV13,TRBD2,TRBJ2-1,CASSGLVDEQFF,TGTGCCAGCAGCGGACTAGTGGATGAGCAGTTCTTC
TRBV7-3,.,TRBJ2-6,CASSPKGLAGANVLTF,TGTGCCAGCAGCCCAAAGGGACTCGCGGGGGCCAACGTCCTGACTTTC
TRBV9,TRBD1,TRBJ2-7,CASSVGDRGAEQYF,TGTGCCAGCAGCGTGGGCGACAGGGGGGCCGAGCAGTACTTC
TRBV5-1,TRBD1,TRBJ2-1,CASTYTGGNEQFF,TGCGCCAGCACCTACACAGGGGGGAATGAGCAGTTCTTC
TRBV11-2,.,TRBJ1-1,CASSSHGTAGTEAFF,TGTGCCAGCAGCTCACATGGGACCGCGGGGACTGAAGCTTTCTTT
TRBV29-1,.,TRBJ1-2,CSAGQPGPMGYTF,TGCAGCGCGGGCCAACCAGGGCCTATGGGCTACACCTTC
TRBV2,TRBD2,TRBJ2-3,CASRSTSGRADTQYF,TGTGCCAGCAGGTCGACTAGCGGGAGGGCAGATACGCAGTATTTT
TRBV6-5,TRBD2,TRBJ2-7,CASSGLAYEQYF,TGTGCCAGCAGTGGACTAGCTTACGAGCAGTACTTC
TRBV4-1,.,TRBJ2-1,CASRKVADYNEQFF,TGCGCCAGCAGGAAGGTAGCGGACTACAATGAGCAGTTCTTC
TRBV30,.,TRBJ1-1,CAWSITAANTEAFF,TGTGCCTGGAGTATAACTGCGGCGAACACTGAAGCTTTCTTT
TRBV29-1,TRBD2,TRBJ2-3,CSSEGRGSTDTQYF,TGCAGCTCAGAGGGGCGGGGGAGCACAGATACGCAGTATTTT